Following are 9 T cell receptor beta chains from one sample sequenced in a study of CD8+ T cells in alopecia areata (dated by TCRdb to 2016 to 2019). Libraries were built with the immunoSEQ multiplex PCR assay. For TCR sequencing, RNA was extracted from every sample and reverse transcribed into cDNA to serve as template. The table comes from immuneACCESS by way of TCRdb, which keeps in-frame sequences with V and J called. Part of the clones is missing from these tables; in studies checked, under half for an unresolved V gene and the rest for unknown reasons. In all, the sample holds a few thousand clones, and nearly 70% of those were seen once. The top ten clonotypes cover 10% of the sample. The sample taken for sequencing was skin. These receptors came from a human donor in good health.

The chain is built from TRBV9 and TRBJ2-3, with 10 positions matching TRBD2. The CDR3 has 15 amino acids. Looked up from germline, CDR1 is SGDLS and CDR2 is YYNGEE. The J segment lost 1 base and the V segment lost 1 base, leaving 0 bases of the junction unmatched. CDR3 in amino acids: CASSVLAGGTDTQYF. The CDR3 DNA follows: TGTGCCAGCAGCGTACTAGCGGGGGGCACAGATACGCAGTATTTT. Together with reference TRBV9 and TRBJ2-3, the CDR3 gives the full variable domain: DSGVTQTPKHLITATGQRVTLRCSPRSGDLSVYWYQQSLDQGLQFLIQYYNGEERAKGNILERFSAQQFPDLHSELNLSSLELGDSALYFCASSVLAGGTDTQYFGPGTRLTVL.

This sequence joins TRBV7-9 and TRBJ1-5; TRBD1 is a possible D gene (6 bases). CDR3 length: 15 residues. V lost 5 bases and J 6 bases, leaving 17 bases between the germline ends. Germline lookup yields CDR1 SEHNR and CDR2 FQNEAQ (reference sequence). In DNA, the CDR3 is TGTGCCAGCAGCCTAGAGTCAGGGGCCAGTCAGCCCCAGCATTTT. It translates to CASSLESGASQPQHF.

The chain is built from TRBV30 and TRBJ2-1; TRBD2 matches 7 bases. This CDR3 is 15 amino acids long. V lost 6 bases, J lost 5 bases, and 13 bases stayed unmatched. CDR1 is GTSNPN and CDR2 is SVGIG in the germline V gene (reference sequence). CDR3 coding DNA: TGTGCCTGCTCGTCGGAGCGGGGAACTAACAATGAGCAGTTCTTC. Amino acid sequence: CACSSERGTNNEQFF.

The V and J genes are TRBV19 and TRBJ1-6, with unresolved D. The CDR3 spans 14 residues. The germline V gene has CDR1 LNHDA and CDR2 SQIVND (reference sequence). The V end lost 3 bases, the J end lost 10 bases, and 13 bases lay between the germline ends. CDR3 region: CASSMVQVYSPLHF. CDR3 in DNA: TGTGCCAGTAGTATGGTCCAGGTTTACTCACCCCTCCACTTT.

This rearrangement joins TRBV19 to TRBJ1-6; tentatively, D is TRBD1 (5 bases). CDR3 length: 14 amino acids. The V gene lost 4 bases and the J gene lost 7 bases, with 11 bases spanning the gap. Germline CDR1 and CDR2: LNHDA and SQIVND (reference sequence). The CDR3 DNA reads TGTGCCAGTAGTACGGGACGGAGGAATTCACCCCTCCACTTT. It codes for CASSTGRRNSPLHF.

The CDR3 loop is CASSLQGRGTDTQYF. As DNA, the CDR3 is TGTGCCAGCAGTTTACAGGGGCGGGGCACAGATACGCAGTATTTT. The chain joins TRBV28 to TRBJ2-3; possible D gene TRBD1, 6 bases. Between the trimmed V and J ends, which lost 2 bases and 1 base, there was a span of 10 bases. CDR3 size: 15 residues. Germline loops: CDR1 MDHEN, CDR2 SYDVKM.

The CDR3 DNA reads as TGTGCCAGCAGCGCTGGGGATAGCGGGGGGGCCAACGAGCAGTACTTC. This gives the protein CASSAGDSGGANEQYF. V and J are TRBV11-3 and TRBJ2-7; TRBD2 agrees at 11 bases. The V and J ends lost 5 bases and 5 bases, in that order; junction bases with no gene match: 11. CDR1 is SGHNT and CDR2 is YENEEA in the germline V gene. This CDR3 region has 16 residues.

There are a few counts of this clone. This chain joins TRBV6-1 and TRBJ1-6, with D possibly TRBD1 on 6 matching bases. The CDR3 has 16 residues. Trimming took 3 bases from V and 4 from J, leaving 13 bases between them. In germline, CDR1 is MNHNS, CDR2 SASEGT. The CDR3 bases are TGTGCCAGCAGTGACGGGGGGCGCGGGTATAATTCACCCCTCCACTTT. It codes for CASSDGGRGYNSPLHF.

The V gene is TRBV9, the J gene TRBJ1-1, with D possibly matching TRBD1 (5 bases). V lost 6 bases and J 10 bases, leaving 16 bases between the germline ends. CDR3 length equals 12 residues. Looked up from germline, CDR1 is SGDLS and CDR2 is YYNGEE. The CDR3 protein is CASKRPRGGAFF. CDR3 coding DNA: TGTGCCAGCAAACGCCCCCGGGGGGGAGCTTTCTTT.